This TCR beta chain was observed in a study of monozygotic twins with inflammatory bowel disease. Blood samples of roughly 2.5 ml were drawn from every donor. Germline-derived CDR1 and CDR2 are SEHNR and FQNEAQ (reference sequence). This CDR3 comprises 15 residues. TCRdb re-called the 5' RACE reads; every CDR3 protein appears as one record, without DNA. The sample includes about 210,000 distinct CDR3 sequences. This receptor was obtained from a human donor with ulcerative colitis or Crohn's disease, or a healthy co-twin of an affected twin (not recorded which). The chain is built from TRBV7-9 and TRBJ2-2; TCRdb gives TRBD2 as the D gene, but with no DNA this cannot be confirmed. Sequencing was performed on blood. Here the CDR3 reads CASSLASGATGELFF.